This passage covers 13 T cell receptor beta chains from one sample sequenced in a study of OX40 agonist ivuxolimab in advanced cancers. Repertoires were generated with immunoSEQ multiplex PCR, while TCRdb's copy carries only in-frame clones and drops some. The table shows roughly 70,000 clones, with 80% to 90% occurring only once. The sample here was CD4+ or CD8+ T cells sorted from blood, taken in a trial of the OX40 agonist ivuxolimab. Receptor source: an adult with an advanced solid tumor such as melanoma, head and neck, liver or kidney cancer.

This chain uses TRBV19 with TRBJ2-1; 7 bases agree with TRBD1. Germline CDR1 and CDR2: LNHDA and SQIVND (reference sequence). The CDR3 contains 12 residues. Unmatched junction bases numbered 10, after V lost 5 bases and J lost 15 bases. The CDR3 DNA follows: TGTGCCAGTAGTTTTACAGGGGAAGTTGCGTTCTTC. Translating gives CASSFTGEVAFF.

The chain couples TRBV6-6 to TRBJ1-2; tentative D call: TRBD1 (6 bases). CDR1 is MNHNY, CDR2 SVGAGI, per germline (reference sequence). The CDR3 totals 14 residues. The ends were cut back, 6 bases at V and 9 bases at J, with 20 bases in the middle. The CDR3 is CASRSDRDIGRYTF. The CDR3 bases are TGTGCCAGCAGGAGTGACCGGGACATTGGTCGCTACACCTTC.

The chain combines TRBV19 with TRBJ2-3; tentatively, D is TRBD1 (5 bases). Germline V CDR1 and CDR2: LNHDA, SQIVND (reference sequence). The CDR3 length is 15 residues. V was clipped by 0 bases and J by 0 bases, with 7 bases between them. The CDR3 loop reads CASSIEGLSTDTQYF. In DNA, the CDR3 is TGTGCCAGTAGTATAGAGGGGCTAAGCACAGATACGCAGTATTTT.

The chain links TRBV5-1 to TRBJ2-3; D ambiguous. The CDR3 is 13 residues long. V gave up 0 bases and J gave up 6 bases, with 8 bases separating them. The germline CDR1 and CDR2 sequences are SGHRS and YFSETQ. The CDR3 DNA reads as TGCGCCAGCAGCTTGGGTCCGGAGGATACGCAGTATTTT. It yields the protein CASSLGPEDTQYF. Looking up the rest from reference TRBV5-1 and TRBJ2-3 gives the full variable domain: KAGVTQTPRYLIKTRGQQVTLSCSPISGHRSVSWYQQTPGQGLQFLFEYFSETQRNKGNFPGRFSGRQFSNSRSEMNVSTLELGDSALYLCASSLGPEDTQYFGPGTRLTVL.

The chain is built from TRBV11-1 and TRBJ2-2; no definite D call. Germline V gives CDR1 SGHAT, CDR2 FQDESV (reference sequence). Trimming took off 7 bases at V and 3 bases at J, with 6 bases between the two ends. The CDR3 has 12 amino acids. CDR3 in DNA: TGTGCCAGCAACCGGGACACCGGGGAGCTGTTTTTT. Translation: CASNRDTGELFF.

The chain employs TRBV10-1 and TRBJ2-1, with D perhaps matching TRBD1 (5 bases). The germline V gene has CDR1 WNHNN and CDR2 SYGVQD (reference sequence). With 4 bases removed from V and 10 bases from J, the gap between germline ends came to 8 bases. This CDR3 is built from 11 residues. In nucleotides, the CDR3 is TGCGCCAGCAGTGTTAGGGGAGAGCAGTTCTTC. Amino acid sequence: CASSVRGEQFF.

V and J are TRBV18 and TRBJ2-2; TRBD2 matches 8 bases. The V gene end was trimmed by 4 bases and the J gene end by 3 bases; junction bases not matched to a gene: 10. The CDR3 loop spans 17 amino acids. Germline CDR1 KGHSH, CDR2 LQKENI. CDR3 nucleotide sequence: TGTGCCAGCTCACTCCGGCGCGGGGGGCTTGACACCGGGGAGCTGTTTTTT. It specifies CASSLRRGGLDTGELFF.

The CDR3 coding sequence is TGTGCCAGCAGCCGTACAGGTATTGGGTCCTACGAGCAGTACTTC. This sequence encodes CASSRTGIGSYEQYF. The genes are TRBV5-6 and TRBJ2-7, with D perhaps TRBD1 (5 bases). Germline lookup yields CDR1 SGHDT and CDR2 YYEEEE. The CDR3 runs 15 residues. The V end lost 4 bases, the J end lost 1 base, and 15 bases lay between the germline ends. Full variable domain (remainder filled in from reference TRBV5-6 and TRBJ2-7): DAGVTQSPTHLIKTRGQQVTLRCSPKSGHDTVSWYQQALGQGPQFIFQYYEEEERQRGNFPDRFSGHQFPNYSSELNVNALLLGDSALYLCASSRTGIGSYEQYFGPGTRLTVT.

V and J are TRBV25-1 and TRBJ2-5; the match to TRBD1 covers 9 bases. The V gene end was trimmed by 6 bases and the J gene end by 1 base; junction bases not matched to a gene: 0. The CDR3 is made up of 13 amino acids. Per germline, CDR1 MGHDK and CDR2 SYGVNS. This CDR3 reads CASRQGAQETQYF. CDR3 sequence (DNA): TGTGCCAGCAGACAGGGGGCCCAAGAGACCCAGTACTTC.

This clone occurred many times. The chain couples TRBV11-2 to TRBJ1-1, with TRBD1 as a possible D gene (6 bases). This CDR3 comprises 16 residues. Per germline, CDR1 SGHAT and CDR2 FQNNGV. V was clipped by 1 base and J by 0 bases, with 12 bases between them. Written as DNA, the CDR3 is TGTGCCAGCAGCTTAGTCGGAGGGGGAATGAACACTGAAGCTTTCTTT. Translating it yields CASSLVGGGMNTEAFF.

The chain recombines TRBV6-5 with TRBJ2-2; D ambiguous. Germline CDR1 reads MNHEY; CDR2 reads SVGAGI. V shed 5 bases and J shed 0 bases, with 7 bases lying between them. The CDR3 runs 14 residues. CDR3 loop: CASSPGPNTGELFF. The CDR3 DNA is TGTGCCAGCAGTCCGGGTCCGAACACCGGGGAGCTGTTTTTT.

The chain links TRBV28 to TRBJ2-6; D unclear. Per the germline V gene, CDR1 is MDHEN and CDR2 is SYDVKM. V lost 3 bases and J 4 bases, leaving 10 bases between the germline ends. CDR3 length: 15 residues. The CDR3 sequence is CASSFAGSGANVLTF. The CDR3, as DNA: TGTGCCAGCAGTTTTGCAGGCTCAGGGGCCAACGTCCTGACTTTC. Full variable domain (outside the CDR3, taken from reference TRBV28 and TRBJ2-6): DVKVTQSSRYLVKRTGEKVFLECVQDMDHENMFWYRQDPGLGLRLIYFSYDVKMKEKGDIPEGYSVSREKKERFSLILESASTNQTSMYLCASSFAGSGANVLTFGAGSRLTVL.

The chain joins TRBV5-8 to TRBJ1-2; 7 nucleotides match TRBD1. V lost 1 base, J lost 4 bases, and 4 bases stayed unmatched. The length of the CDR3 is 14 residues. CDR1 and CDR2 (germline): SGHTS, YDEGEE. The CDR3 DNA sequence: TGTGCCAGCAGCTTGACAGGGGCGAGCTATGGCTACACCTTC. It encodes CASSLTGASYGYTF.